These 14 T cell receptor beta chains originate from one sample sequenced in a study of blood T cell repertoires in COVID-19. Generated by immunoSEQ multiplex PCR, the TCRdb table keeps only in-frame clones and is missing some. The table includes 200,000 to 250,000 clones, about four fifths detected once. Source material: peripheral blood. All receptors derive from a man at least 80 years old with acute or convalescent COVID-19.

CDR3 region: CASSNMDRGFYEQYF. CDR3 nucleotide sequence: TGTGCCAGTAGTAATATGGACAGGGGGTTTTACGAGCAGTACTTC. V usage is TRBV19 and J usage is TRBJ2-7; 10 positions agree with TRBD1. The CDR3 totals 15 residues. Unmatched junction bases numbered 7, after V lost 4 bases and J lost 4 bases. The V gene's germline CDR1 is LNHDA and CDR2 SQIVND (reference sequence).

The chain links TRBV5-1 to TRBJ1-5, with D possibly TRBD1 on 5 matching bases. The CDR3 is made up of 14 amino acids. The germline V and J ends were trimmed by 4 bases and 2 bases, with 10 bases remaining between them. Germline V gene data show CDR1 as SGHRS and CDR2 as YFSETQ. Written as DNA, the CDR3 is TGCGCCAGCAGCCTCGGACACGGCAATCAGCCCCAGCATTTT. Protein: CASSLGHGNQPQHF.

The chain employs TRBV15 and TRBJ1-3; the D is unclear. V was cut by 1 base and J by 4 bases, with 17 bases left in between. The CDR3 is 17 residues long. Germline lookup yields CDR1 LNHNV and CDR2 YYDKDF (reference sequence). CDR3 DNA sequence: TGTGCCACCAGCAGAGTACCAAGTCAGATACCGGGAAACACCATATATTTT. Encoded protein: CATSRVPSQIPGNTIYF.

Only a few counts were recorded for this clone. CDR3 sequence: CASSLGGGFGYTF. As DNA, the CDR3 is TGTGCCAGCAGTTTAGGGGGGGGATTCGGCTACACCTTC. The chain combines TRBV27 with TRBJ1-2, with D perhaps TRBD1 (5 bases). This CDR3 has 13 residues. Germline CDR1 and CDR2: MNHEY and SMNVEV (reference sequence). The ends were cut back, 2 bases at V and 8 bases at J, with 12 bases in the middle.

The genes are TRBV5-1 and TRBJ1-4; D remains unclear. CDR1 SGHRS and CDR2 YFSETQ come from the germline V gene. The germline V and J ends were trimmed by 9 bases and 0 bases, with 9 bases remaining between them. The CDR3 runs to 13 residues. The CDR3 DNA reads TGCGCCACTTCCAGTGCAACTAATGAAAAACTGTTTTTT. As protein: CATSSATNEKLFF.

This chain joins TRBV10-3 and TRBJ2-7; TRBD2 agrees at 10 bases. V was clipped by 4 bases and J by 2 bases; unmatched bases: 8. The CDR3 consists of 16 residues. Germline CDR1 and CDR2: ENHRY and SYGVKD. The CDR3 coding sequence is TGTGCCATCAGTGGGGGGACTAGCGAGGTAACCTACGAGCAGTACTTC. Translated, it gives CAISGGTSEVTYEQYF.

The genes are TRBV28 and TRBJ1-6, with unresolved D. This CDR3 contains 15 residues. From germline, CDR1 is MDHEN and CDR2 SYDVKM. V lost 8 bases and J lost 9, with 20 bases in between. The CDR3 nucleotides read TGTGCCAGCCCCCGGGAACTAGTGGTTCGTTCACCCCTCCACTTT. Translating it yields CASPRELVVRSPLHF.

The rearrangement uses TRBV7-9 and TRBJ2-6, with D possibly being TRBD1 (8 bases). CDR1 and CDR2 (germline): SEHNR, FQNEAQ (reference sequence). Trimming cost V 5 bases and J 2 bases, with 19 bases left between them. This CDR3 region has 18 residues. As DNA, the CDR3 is TGTGCCAGCAGCACCCGACAGGGGAGGGGAACTGGGGCCAACGTCCTGACTTTC. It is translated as CASSTRQGRGTGANVLTF.

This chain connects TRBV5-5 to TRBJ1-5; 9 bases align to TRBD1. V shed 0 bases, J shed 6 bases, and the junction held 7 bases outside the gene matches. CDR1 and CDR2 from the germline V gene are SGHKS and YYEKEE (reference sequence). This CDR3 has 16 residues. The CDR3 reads CASSLGDRVGSQPQHF. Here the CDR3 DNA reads TGTGCCAGCAGCTTGGGGGACAGGGTAGGATCTCAGCCCCAGCATTTT.

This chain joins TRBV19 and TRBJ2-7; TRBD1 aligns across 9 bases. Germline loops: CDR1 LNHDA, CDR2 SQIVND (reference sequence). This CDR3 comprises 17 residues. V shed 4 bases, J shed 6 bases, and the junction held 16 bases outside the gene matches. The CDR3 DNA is TGTGCCAGTAGTACCGCACCCGGGACAGGGACTTTTTTCGAGCAGTACTTC. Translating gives CASSTAPGTGTFFEQYF.

CDR3 protein: CASSQGGRVSGNTIYF. The CDR3 bases are TGTGCCAGCAGCCAAGGGGGCAGGGTTTCTGGAAACACCATATATTTT. This chain connects TRBV3-1 (or the pseudogene TRBV3-2) to TRBJ1-3, with D maybe TRBD1 (5 bases). The CDR3 loop spans 16 amino acids. Trimming stripped 1 base from V and 1 base from J, with 11 bases between. The germline V gene encodes CDR1 LGHDT and CDR2 YNNKEL (reference sequence).

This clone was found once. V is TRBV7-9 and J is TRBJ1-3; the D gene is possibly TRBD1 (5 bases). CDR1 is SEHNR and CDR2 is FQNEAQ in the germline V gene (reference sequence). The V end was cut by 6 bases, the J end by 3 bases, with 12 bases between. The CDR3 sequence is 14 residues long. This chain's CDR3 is CASSFTGGGNTIYF. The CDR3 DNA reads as TGTGCCAGCAGTTTCACAGGCGGTGGAAACACCATATATTTT. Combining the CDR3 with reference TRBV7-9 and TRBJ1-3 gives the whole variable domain DTGVSQNPRHKITKRGQNVTFRCDPISEHNRLYWYRQTLGQGPEFLTYFQNEAQLEKSRLLSDRFSAERPKGSFSTLEIQRTEQGDSAMYLCASSFTGGGNTIYFGEGSWLTVV.

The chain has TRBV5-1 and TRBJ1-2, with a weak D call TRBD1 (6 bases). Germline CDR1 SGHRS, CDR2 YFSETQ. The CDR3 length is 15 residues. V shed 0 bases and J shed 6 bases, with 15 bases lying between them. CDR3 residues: CASSLEGTRLDGYTF. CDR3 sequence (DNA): TGCGCCAGCAGCTTGGAAGGGACAAGGTTAGATGGCTACACCTTC. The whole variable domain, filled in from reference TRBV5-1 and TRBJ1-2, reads KAGVTQTPRYLIKTRGQQVTLSCSPISGHRSVSWYQQTPGQGLQFLFEYFSETQRNKGNFPGRFSGRQFSNSRSEMNVSTLELGDSALYLCASSLEGTRLDGYTFGSGTRLTVV.

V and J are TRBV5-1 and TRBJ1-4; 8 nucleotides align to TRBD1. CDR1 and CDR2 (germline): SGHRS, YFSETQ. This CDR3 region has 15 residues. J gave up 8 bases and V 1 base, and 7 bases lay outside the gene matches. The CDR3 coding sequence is TGCGCCAGCAGCTTGCGGACAGGGAGGGAAGAAAAACTGTTTTTT. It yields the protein CASSLRTGREEKLFF.